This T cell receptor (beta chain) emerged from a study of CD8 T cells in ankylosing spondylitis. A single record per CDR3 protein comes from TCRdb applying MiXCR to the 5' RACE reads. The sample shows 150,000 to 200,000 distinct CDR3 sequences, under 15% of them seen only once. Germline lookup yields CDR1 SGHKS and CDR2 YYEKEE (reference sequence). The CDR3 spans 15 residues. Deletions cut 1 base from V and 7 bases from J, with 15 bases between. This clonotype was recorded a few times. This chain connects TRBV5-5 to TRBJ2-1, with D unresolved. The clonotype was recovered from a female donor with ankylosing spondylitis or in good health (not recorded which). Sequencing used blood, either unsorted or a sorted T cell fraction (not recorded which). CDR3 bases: TGTGCCAGCAGCTTGATGCTCATGGCCGGTAATGAGCAGTTCTTC. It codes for CASSLMLMAGNEQFF.